Below, 5 T cell receptor beta chains from the same sample are listed, as sequenced in a study of T cell changes during pregnancy in multiple sclerosis. The repertoire was sequenced with immunoSEQ multiplex PCR; TCRdb's copy has only in-frame clones and lacks some. This table has some 120,000 clones, 95% to 98% appearing once. The sample here was peripheral blood, taken after pregnancy. The receptors originated from a female donor with multiple sclerosis, enrolled in a pregnancy study.

The chain couples TRBV14 to TRBJ2-7, with TRBD2 as a possible D gene (6 bases). V was pared by 0 bases and J by 0 bases, with 21 bases between. The CDR3 is 19 residues long. Per the germline V gene, CDR1 is SGHDN and CDR2 is FVKESK. CDR3 sequence reads: CASSQEVKGRIGSSYEQYF. The CDR3 region has the DNA TGTGCCAGCAGCCAAGAAGTGAAGGGGAGGATCGGTAGCTCCTACGAGCAGTACTTC.

The chain combines TRBV5-5 with TRBJ2-2, with TRBD1 identical over 11 bases. The length of the CDR3 is 17 residues. Germline assignment: CDR1 SGHKS and CDR2 YYEKEE (reference sequence). Trimming removed 7 bases from V and 6 bases from J; junction bases left unmatched: 14. The CDR3 spells CASRSDRGLGTAGELFF. CDR3 DNA sequence: TGTGCCAGCCGATCGGACAGGGGGCTGGGTACGGCCGGGGAGCTGTTTTTT.

This clone was detected only once. Compared with germline, one end of the junction differs, possibly owing to a read error. Here the CDR3 DNA reads TGTGCCAGCATACAGGGGATCTTC. It translates to CASIQGIF. The chain links TRBV27 to TRBJ2-7, with 7 bases aligning to TRBD1. CDR3 length: 8 residues. Germline V gene sequence: CDR1 MNHEY, CDR2 SMNVEV (reference sequence).

This chain joins TRBV2 and TRBJ2-5, with D maybe TRBD1 (5 bases). Germline CDR1 and CDR2: SNHLY and FYNNEI. The CDR3 has 15 amino acids. Trimming removed 6 bases at V and 1 base at J, with 15 bases between. This chain's CDR3 is CASSADINPQETQYF. The CDR3 DNA is TGTGCCAGCAGCGCGGACATAAACCCCCAAGAGACCCAGTACTTC.

V and J are TRBV28 and TRBJ2-1; TRBD2 agrees at 10 bases. V gave up 2 bases and J gave up 1 base; unmatched junction bases: 8. In germline, CDR1 is MDHEN, CDR2 SYDVKM. The CDR3 runs to 18 residues. The DNA of the CDR3 is TGTGCCAGCAGTTTAATTAGTCTAGCGGGAGCGTCCTACAATGAGCAGTTCTTC. Translating it yields CASSLISLAGASYNEQFF.